This T cell receptor (beta chain) comes out of a study of blood T cell repertoires in COVID-19. Assay: immunoSEQ multiplex PCR; the TCRdb copy retains only in-frame clones and omits some. The table shows a few hundred thousand clones, with more than 70% occurring only once. The CDR3 is 13 amino acids. With 4 bases clipped from V and 2 bases from J, the junction kept 1 base outside the gene matches. The germline CDR1 and CDR2 sequences are MNHEY and SVGEGT. Sequencing input: peripheral blood. The sequence came from a woman aged 45 to 65 who had recovered from COVID-19. The rearrangement uses TRBV6-2 or TRBV6-3 and TRBJ2-7, with TRBD1 matching over 8 bases. CDR3 nucleotides: TGTGCCAGCAGTTGGGGACAGGCCTACGAGCAGTACTTC. This codes for CASSWGQAYEQYF.